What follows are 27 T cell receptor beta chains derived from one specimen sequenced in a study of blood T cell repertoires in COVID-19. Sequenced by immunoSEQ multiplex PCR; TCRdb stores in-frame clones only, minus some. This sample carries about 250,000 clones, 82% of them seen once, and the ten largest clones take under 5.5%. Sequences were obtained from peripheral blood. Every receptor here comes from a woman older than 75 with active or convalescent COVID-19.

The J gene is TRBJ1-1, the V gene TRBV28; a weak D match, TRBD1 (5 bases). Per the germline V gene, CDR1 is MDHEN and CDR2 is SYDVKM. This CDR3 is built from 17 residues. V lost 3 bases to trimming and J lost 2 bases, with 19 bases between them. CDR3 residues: CASSLGWDWQGNTEAFF. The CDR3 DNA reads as TGTGCCAGCAGTTTGGGCTGGGACTGGCAGGGAAACACTGAAGCTTTCTTT.

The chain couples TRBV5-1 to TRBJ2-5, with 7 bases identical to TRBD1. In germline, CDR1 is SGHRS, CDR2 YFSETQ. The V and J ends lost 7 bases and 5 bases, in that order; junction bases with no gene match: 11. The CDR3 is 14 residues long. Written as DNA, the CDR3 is TGCGCCAGCGCAATGAACAGGGGTTCGGAGACCCAGTACTTC. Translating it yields CASAMNRGSETQYF.

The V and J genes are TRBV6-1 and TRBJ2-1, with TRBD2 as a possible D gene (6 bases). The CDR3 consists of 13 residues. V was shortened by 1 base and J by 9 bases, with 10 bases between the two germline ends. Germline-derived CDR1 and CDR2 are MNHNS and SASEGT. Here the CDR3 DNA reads TGTGCCAGCAGTGAAGGAGGGCGGGGTGAGCAGTTCTTC. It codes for CASSEGGRGEQFF.

CDR3 DNA sequence: TGTGCCAGCAGCTTAGGACAGCCCTACGAGCAGTACTTC. This encodes CASSLGQPYEQYF. The chain links TRBV11-2 to TRBJ2-7; D is possibly TRBD1 (5 bases). The CDR3 contains 13 residues. CDR1 and CDR2 (germline): SGHAT, FQNNGV. V shed 1 base and J shed 2 bases, with 6 bases lying between them.

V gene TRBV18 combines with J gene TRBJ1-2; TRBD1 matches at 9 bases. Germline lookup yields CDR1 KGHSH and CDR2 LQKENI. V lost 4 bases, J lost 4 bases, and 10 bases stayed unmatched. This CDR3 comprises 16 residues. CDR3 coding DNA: TGTGCCAGCTCACTCCTACAGGGGGCATCCGGCTATGGCTACACCTTC. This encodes CASSLLQGASGYGYTF.

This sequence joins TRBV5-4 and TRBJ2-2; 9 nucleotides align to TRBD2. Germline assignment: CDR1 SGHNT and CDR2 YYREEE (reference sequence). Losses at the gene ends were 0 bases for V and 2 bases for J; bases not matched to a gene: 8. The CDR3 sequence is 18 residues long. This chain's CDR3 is CASSLGRLLAGNTGELFF. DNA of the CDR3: TGTGCCAGCAGCTTGGGGCGATTACTAGCGGGCAACACCGGGGAGCTGTTTTTT.

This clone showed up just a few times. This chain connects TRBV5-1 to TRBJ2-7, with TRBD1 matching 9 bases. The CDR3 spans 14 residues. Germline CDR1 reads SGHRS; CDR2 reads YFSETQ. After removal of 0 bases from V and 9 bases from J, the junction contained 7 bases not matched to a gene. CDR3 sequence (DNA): TGCGCCAGCAGCTTGGCCGGGGACAGGGACGGGCAGTACTTC. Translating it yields CASSLAGDRDGQYF.

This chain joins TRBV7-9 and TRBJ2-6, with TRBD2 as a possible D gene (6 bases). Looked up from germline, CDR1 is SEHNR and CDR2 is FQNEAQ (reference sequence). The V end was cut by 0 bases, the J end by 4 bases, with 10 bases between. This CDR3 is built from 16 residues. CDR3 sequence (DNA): TGTGCCAGCAGCTTAGCGGGCGGGGCCGGGGCCAACGTCCTGACTTTC. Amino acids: CASSLAGGAGANVLTF.

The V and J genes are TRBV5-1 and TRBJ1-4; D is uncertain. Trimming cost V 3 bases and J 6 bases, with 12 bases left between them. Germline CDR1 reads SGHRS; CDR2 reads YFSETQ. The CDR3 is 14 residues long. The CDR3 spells CASSSYERDEKLFF. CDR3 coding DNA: TGCGCCAGCAGCTCATATGAGCGGGATGAAAAACTGTTTTTT.

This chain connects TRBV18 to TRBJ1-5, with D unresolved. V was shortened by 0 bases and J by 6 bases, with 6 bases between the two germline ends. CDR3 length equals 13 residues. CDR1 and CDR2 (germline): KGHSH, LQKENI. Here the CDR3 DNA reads TGTGCCAGCTCACCACCTAGTGGTCAGCCCCAGCATTTT. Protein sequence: CASSPPSGQPQHF.

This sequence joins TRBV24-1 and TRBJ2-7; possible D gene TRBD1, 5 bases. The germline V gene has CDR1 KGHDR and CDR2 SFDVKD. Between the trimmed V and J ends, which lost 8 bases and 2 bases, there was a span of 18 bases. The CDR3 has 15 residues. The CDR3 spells CATIFARAAAYEQYF. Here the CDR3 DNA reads TGTGCCACCATTTTTGCCAGGGCAGCAGCCTACGAGCAGTACTTC.

CDR3: CASSQASTGISTDTQYF. In DNA, the CDR3 is TGCGCCAGCAGCCAAGCGAGCACGGGAATAAGCACAGATACGCAGTATTTT. The chain recombines TRBV4-1 with TRBJ2-3; TRBD2 is a possible D gene (5 bases). CDR3 size: 17 residues. V was shortened by 1 base and J by 0 bases, with 14 bases between the two germline ends. Per germline, CDR1 MGHRA and CDR2 YSYEKL.

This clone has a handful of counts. The CDR3 region is CASTRDRDTYEQYF. In DNA form, the CDR3 reads TGTGCCAGTACCCGGGACAGGGATACCTACGAGCAGTACTTC. The chain couples TRBV19 to TRBJ2-7, with 9 bases that match TRBD1. V lost 7 bases to trimming and J lost 2 bases; unmatched junction nucleotides: 6. The CDR3 sequence is 14 residues long. Germline lookup yields CDR1 LNHDA and CDR2 SQIVND (reference sequence). The whole variable domain, filled in from reference TRBV19 and TRBJ2-7, reads DGGITQSPKYLFRKEGQNVTLSCEQNLNHDAMYWYRQDPGQGLRLIYYSQIVNDFQKGDIAEGYSVSREKKESFPLTVTSAQKNPTAFYLCASTRDRDTYEQYFGPGTRLTVT.

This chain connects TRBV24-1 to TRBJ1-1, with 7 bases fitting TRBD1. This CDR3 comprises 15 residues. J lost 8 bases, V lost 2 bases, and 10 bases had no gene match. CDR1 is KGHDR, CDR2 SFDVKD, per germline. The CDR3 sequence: CATSDSRTGDLEAFF. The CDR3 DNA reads TGTGCCACCAGTGATTCGCGAACAGGGGACTTGGAAGCTTTCTTT.

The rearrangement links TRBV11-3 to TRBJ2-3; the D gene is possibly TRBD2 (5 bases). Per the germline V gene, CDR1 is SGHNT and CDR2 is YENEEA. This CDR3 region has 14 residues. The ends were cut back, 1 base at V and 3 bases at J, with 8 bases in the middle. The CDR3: CASSLGTGTDTQYF. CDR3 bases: TGTGCCAGCAGCTTAGGGACTGGGACAGATACGCAGTATTTT.

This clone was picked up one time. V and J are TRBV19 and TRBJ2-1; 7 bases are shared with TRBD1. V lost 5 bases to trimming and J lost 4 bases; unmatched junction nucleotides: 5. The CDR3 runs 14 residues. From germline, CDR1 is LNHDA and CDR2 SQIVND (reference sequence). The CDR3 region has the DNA TGTGCCAGTAGTTCGAGACAGGGATACAATGAGCAGTTCTTC. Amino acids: CASSSRQGYNEQFF.

The CDR3 DNA reads as TGTGCCAGCAGCCATCCTCGGGACAGGGAAACCAACTATGGCTACACCTTC. This gives the protein CASSHPRDRETNYGYTF. The chain carries TRBV7-9 and TRBJ1-2; 9 positions match TRBD1. The germline gives CDR1 SEHNR, CDR2 FQNEAQ (reference sequence). This CDR3 is built from 17 residues. Trimming cost V 5 bases and J 2 bases; bases outside gene matches: 12.

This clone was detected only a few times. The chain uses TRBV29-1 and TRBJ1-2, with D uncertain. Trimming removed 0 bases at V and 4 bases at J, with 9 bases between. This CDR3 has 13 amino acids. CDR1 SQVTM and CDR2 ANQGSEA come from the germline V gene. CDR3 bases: TGCAGCGTTGAAGAAGGCGGGTTCTATGGCTACACCTTC. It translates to CSVEEGGFYGYTF.

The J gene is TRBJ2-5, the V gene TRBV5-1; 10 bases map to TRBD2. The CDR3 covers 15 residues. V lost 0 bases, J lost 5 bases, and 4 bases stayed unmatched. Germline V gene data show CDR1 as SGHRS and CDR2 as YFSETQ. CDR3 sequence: CASSLGPSGSETQYF. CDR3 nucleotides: TGCGCCAGCAGCTTGGGTCCTAGCGGGAGTGAGACCCAGTACTTC.

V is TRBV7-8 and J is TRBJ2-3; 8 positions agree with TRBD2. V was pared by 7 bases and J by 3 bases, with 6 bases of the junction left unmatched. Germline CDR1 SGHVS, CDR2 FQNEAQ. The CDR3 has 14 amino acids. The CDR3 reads CASIALAGTDTQYF. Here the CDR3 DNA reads TGTGCCAGCATCGCCCTAGCGGGTACAGATACGCAGTATTTT.

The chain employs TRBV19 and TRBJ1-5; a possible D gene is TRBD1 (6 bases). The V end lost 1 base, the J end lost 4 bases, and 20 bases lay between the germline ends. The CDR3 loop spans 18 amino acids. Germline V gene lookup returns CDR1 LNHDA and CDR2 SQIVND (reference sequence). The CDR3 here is CASSIGPFTGRGNQPQHF. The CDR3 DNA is TGTGCCAGTAGTATAGGCCCCTTTACAGGGAGAGGAAATCAGCCCCAGCATTTT. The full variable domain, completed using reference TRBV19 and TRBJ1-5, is DGGITQSPKYLFRKEGQNVTLSCEQNLNHDAMYWYRQDPGQGLRLIYYSQIVNDFQKGDIAEGYSVSREKKESFPLTVTSAQKNPTAFYLCASSIGPFTGRGNQPQHFGDGTRLSIL.

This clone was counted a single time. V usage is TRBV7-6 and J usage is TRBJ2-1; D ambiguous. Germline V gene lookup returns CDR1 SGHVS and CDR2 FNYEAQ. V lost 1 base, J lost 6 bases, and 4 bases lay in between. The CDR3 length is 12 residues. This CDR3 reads CASSLGSNEQFF. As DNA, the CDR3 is TGTGCCAGCAGCTTAGGCAGCAATGAGCAGTTCTTC.

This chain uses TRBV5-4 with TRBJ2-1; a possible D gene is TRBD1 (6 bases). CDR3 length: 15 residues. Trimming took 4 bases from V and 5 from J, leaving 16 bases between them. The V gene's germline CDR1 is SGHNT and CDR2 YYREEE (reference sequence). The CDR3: CASSDNRVLDNEQFF. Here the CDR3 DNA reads TGTGCCAGCAGCGACAACAGGGTGTTAGACAATGAGCAGTTCTTC.

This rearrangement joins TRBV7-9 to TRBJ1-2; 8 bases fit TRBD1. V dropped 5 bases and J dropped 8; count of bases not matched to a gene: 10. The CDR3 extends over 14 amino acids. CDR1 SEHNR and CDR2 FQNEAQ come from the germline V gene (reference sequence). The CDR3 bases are TGTGCCAGCAGCCAAACGGACAGGGTGTCCGGCTACACCTTC. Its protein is CASSQTDRVSGYTF.

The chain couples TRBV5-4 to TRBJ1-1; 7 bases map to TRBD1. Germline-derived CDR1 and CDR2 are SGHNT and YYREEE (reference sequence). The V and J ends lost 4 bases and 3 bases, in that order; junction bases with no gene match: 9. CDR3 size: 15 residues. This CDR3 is CASSPKTGSDTEAFF. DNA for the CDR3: TGTGCCAGCAGCCCAAAGACAGGGTCGGACACTGAAGCTTTCTTT.

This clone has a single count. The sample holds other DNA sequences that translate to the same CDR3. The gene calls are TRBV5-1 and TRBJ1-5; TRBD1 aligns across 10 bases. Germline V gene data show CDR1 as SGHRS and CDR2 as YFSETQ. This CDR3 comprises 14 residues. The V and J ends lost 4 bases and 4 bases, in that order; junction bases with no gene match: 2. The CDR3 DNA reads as TGCGCCAGCAGCCCGGACAGGGGGAATCAGCCCCAGCATTTT. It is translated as CASSPDRGNQPQHF.

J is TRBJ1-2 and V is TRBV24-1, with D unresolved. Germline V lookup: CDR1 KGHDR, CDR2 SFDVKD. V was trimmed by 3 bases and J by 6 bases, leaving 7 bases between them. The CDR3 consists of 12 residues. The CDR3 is CATSDLANGYTF. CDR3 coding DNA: TGTGCCACCAGTGATCTTGCGAATGGCTACACCTTC.